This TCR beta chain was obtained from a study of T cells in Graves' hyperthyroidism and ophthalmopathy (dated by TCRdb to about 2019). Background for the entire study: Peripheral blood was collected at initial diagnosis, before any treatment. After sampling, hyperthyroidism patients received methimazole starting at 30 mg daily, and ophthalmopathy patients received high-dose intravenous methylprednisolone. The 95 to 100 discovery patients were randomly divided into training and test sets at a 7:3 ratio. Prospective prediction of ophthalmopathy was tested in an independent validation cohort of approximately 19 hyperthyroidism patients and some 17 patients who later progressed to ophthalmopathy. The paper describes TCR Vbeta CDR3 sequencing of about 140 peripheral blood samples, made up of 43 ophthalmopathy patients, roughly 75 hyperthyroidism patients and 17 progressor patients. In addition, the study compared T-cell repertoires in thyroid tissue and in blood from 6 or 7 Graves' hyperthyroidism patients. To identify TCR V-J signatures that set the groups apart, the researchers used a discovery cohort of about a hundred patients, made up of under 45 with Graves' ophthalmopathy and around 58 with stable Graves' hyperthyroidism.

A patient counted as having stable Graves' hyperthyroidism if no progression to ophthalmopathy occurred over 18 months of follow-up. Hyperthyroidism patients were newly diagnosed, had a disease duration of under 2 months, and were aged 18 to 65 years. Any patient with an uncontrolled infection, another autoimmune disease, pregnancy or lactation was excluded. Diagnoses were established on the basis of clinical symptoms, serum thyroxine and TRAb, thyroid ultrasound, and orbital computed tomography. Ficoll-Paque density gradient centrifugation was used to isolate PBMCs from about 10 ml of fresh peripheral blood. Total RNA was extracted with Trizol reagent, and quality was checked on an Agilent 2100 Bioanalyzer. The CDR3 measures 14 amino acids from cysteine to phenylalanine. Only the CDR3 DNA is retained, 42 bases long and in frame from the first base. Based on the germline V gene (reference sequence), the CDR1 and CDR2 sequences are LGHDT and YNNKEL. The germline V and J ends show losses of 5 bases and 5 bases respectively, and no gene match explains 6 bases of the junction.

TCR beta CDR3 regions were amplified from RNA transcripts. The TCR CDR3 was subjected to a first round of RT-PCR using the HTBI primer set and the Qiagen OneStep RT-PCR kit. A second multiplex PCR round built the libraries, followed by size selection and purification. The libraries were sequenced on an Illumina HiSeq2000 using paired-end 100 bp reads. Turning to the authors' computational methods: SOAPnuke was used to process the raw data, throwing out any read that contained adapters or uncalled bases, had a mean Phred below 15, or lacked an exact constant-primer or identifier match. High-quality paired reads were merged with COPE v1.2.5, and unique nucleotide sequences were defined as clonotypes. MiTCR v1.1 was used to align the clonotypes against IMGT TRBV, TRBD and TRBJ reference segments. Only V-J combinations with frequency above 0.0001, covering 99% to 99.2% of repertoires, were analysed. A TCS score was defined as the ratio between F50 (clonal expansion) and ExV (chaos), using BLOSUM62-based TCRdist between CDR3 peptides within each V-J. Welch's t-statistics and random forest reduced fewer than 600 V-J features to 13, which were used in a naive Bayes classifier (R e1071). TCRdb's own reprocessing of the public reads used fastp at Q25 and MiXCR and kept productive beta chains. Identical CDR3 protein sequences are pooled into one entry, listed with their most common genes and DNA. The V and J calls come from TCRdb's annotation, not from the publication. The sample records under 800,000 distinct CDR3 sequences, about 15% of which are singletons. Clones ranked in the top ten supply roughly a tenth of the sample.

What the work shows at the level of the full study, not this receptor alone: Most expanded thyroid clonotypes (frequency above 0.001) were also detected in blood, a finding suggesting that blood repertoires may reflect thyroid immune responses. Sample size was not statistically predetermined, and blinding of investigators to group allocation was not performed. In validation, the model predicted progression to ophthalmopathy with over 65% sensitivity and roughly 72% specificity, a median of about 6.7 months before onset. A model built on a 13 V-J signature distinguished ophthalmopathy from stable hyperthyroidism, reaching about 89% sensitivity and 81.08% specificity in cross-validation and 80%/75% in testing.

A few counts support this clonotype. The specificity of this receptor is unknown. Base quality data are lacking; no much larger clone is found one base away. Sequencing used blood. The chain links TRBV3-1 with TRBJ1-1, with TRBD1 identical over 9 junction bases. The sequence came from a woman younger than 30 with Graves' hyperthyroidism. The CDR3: CASSWTGVGTEAFF. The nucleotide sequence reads TGTGCCAGCAGCTGGACAGGGGTAGGAACTGAAGCTTTCTTT. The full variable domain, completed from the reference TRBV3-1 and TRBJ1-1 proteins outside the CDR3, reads DTAVSQTPKYLVTQMGNDKSIKCEQNLGHDTMYWYKQDSKKFLKIMFSYNNKELIINETVPNRFSPKSPDKAHLNLHINSLELGDSAVYFCASSWTGVGTEAFFGQGTRLTVV.